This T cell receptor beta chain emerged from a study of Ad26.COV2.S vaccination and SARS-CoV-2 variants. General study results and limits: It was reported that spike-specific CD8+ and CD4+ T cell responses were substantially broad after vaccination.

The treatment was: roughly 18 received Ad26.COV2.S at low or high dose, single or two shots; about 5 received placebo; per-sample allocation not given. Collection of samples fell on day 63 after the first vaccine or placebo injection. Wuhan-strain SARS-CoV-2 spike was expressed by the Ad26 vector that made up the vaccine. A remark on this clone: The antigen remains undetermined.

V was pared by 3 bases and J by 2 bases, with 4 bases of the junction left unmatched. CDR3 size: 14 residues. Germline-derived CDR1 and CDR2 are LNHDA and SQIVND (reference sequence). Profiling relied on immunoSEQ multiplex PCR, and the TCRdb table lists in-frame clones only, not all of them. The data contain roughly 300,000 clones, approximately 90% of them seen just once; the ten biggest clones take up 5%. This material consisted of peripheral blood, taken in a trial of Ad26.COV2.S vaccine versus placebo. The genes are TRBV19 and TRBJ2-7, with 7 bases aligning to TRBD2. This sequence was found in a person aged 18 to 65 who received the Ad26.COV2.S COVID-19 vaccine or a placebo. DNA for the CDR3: TGTGCCAGTAGTATCGGTGGGGGGGCCTACGAGCAGTACTTC. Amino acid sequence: CASSIGGGAYEQYF.